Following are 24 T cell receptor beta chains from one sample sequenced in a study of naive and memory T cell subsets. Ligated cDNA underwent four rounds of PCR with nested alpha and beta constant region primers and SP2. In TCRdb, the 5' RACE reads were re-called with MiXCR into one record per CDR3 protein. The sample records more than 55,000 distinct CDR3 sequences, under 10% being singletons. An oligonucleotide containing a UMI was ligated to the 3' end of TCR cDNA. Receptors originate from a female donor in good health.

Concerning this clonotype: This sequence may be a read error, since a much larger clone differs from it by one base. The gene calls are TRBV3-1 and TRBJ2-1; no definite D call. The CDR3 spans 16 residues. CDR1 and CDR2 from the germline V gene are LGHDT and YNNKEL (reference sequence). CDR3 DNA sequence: TGTGTCAGCAGCCAAGAGTGGGTCAGGACGAACAATGAGCAGTTCTTC. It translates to CVSSQEWVRTNNEQFF.

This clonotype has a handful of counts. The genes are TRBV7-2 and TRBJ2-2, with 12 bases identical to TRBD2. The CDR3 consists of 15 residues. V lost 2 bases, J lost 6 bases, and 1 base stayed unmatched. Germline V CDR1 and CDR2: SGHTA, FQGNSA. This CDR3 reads CASSLLAGGPGELFF. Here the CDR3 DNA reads TGTGCCAGCAGCTTACTAGCGGGGGGGCCCGGGGAGCTGTTTTTT.

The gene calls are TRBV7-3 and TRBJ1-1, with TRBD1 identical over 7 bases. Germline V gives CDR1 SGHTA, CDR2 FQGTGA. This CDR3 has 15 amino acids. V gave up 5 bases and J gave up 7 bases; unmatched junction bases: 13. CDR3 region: CASSRQGGVEGEAFF. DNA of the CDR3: TGTGCCAGCAGCCGACAGGGTGGTGTTGAGGGTGAAGCTTTCTTT. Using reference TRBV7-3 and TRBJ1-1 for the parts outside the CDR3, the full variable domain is GAGVSQTPSNKVTEKGKYVELRCDPISGHTALYWYRQSLGQGPEFLIYFQGTGAADDSGLPNDRFFAVRPEGSVSTLKIQRTERGDSAVYLCASSRQGGVEGEAFFGQGTRLTVV.

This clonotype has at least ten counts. The CDR3 loop reads CASSWGARNTEAFF. CDR3 DNA: TGTGCCAGCAGTTGGGGGGCTAGGAACACTGAAGCTTTCTTT. The rearrangement joins TRBV28 to TRBJ1-1; D is perhaps TRBD1 (6 bases). CDR1 and CDR2 (germline): MDHEN, SYDVKM. The CDR3 loop spans 14 amino acids. Trimming took 4 bases from V and 1 from J, leaving 10 bases between them.

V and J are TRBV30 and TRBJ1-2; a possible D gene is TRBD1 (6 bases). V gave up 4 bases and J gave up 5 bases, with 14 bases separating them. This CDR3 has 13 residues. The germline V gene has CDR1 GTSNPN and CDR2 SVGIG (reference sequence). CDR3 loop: CAWMLGGFYGYTF. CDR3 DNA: TGTGCCTGGATGTTAGGGGGTTTTTATGGCTACACCTTC.

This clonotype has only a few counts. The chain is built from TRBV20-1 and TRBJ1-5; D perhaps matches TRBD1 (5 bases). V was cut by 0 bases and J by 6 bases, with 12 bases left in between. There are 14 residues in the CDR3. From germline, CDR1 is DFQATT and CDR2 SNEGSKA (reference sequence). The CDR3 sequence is CSARDKGFGQPQHF. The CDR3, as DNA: TGCAGTGCTAGAGATAAGGGGTTTGGTCAGCCCCAGCATTTT.

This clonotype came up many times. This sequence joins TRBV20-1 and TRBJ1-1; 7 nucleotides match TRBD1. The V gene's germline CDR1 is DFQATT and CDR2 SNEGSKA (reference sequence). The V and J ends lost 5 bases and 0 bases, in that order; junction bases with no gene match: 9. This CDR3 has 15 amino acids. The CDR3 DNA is TGCAGTGCTGGTCCAGGGGGGGAAGTGAACACTGAAGCTTTCTTT. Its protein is CSAGPGGEVNTEAFF.

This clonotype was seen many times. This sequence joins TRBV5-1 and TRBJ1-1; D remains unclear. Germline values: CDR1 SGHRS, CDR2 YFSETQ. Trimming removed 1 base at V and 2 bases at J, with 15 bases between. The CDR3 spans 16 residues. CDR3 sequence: CASSLHGIQSNTEAFF. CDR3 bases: TGCGCCAGCAGCTTGCACGGAATACAGAGTAACACTGAAGCTTTCTTT.

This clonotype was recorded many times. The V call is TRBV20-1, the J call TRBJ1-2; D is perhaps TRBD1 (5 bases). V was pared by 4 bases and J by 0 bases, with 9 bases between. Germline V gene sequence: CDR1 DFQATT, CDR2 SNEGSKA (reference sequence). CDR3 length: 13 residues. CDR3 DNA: TGCAGTGCTATTGAGGGACCTAACTATGGCTACACCTTC. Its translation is CSAIEGPNYGYTF.

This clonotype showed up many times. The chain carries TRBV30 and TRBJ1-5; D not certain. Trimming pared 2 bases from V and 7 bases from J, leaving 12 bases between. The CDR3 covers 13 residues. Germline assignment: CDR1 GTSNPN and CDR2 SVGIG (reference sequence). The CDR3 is CAWSPLDRQPQHF. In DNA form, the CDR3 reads TGTGCCTGGAGTCCACTGGACCGGCAGCCCCAGCATTTT. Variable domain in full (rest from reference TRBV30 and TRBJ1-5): SQTIHQWPATLVQPVGSPLSLECTVEGTSNPNLYWYRQAAGRGLQLLFYSVGIGQISSEVPQNLSASRPQDRQFILSSKKLLLSDSGFYLCAWSPLDRQPQHFGDGTRLSIL.

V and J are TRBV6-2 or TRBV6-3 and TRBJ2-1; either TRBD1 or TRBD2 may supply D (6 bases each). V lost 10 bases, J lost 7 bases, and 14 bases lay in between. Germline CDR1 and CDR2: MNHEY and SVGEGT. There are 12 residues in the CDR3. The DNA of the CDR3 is TGTGCCACCAAGAGAGGGGGGAATGAGCAGTTCTTC. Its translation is CATKRGGNEQFF.

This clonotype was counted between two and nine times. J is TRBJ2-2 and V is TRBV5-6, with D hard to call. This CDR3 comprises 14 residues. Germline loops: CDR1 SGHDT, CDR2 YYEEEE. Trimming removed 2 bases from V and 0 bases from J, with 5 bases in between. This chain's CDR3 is CASSLKTNTGELFF. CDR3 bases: TGTGCCAGCAGCTTAAAGACGAACACCGGGGAGCTGTTTTTT.

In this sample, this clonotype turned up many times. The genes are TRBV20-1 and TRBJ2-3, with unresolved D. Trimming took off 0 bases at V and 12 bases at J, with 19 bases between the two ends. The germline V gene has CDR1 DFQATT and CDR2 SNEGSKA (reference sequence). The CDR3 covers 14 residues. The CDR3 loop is CSARDLASLKPQYF. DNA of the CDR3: TGCAGTGCTAGAGATCTCGCTAGTCTCAAACCCCAGTATTTT.

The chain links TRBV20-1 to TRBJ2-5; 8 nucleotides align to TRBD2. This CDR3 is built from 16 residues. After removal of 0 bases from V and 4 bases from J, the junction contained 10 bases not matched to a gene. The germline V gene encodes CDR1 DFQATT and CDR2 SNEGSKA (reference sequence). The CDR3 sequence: CSARDPTGGPRETQYF. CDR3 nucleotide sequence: TGCAGTGCTAGAGACCCGACGGGGGGGCCTAGAGAGACCCAGTACTTC.

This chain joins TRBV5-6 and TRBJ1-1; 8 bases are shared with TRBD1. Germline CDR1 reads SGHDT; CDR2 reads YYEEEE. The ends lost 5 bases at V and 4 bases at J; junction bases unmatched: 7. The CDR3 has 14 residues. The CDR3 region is CASRRRQGSTEAFF. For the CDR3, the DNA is TGTGCCAGCAGGCGAAGACAGGGGAGCACTGAAGCTTTCTTT.

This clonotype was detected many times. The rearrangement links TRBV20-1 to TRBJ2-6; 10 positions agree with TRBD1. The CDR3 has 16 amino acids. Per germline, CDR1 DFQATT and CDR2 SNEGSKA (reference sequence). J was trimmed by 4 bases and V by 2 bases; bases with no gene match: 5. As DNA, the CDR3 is TGCAGTGCTAGAACGACAGGGGGCTCCGGGGCCAACGTCCTGACTTTC. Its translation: CSARTTGGSGANVLTF.

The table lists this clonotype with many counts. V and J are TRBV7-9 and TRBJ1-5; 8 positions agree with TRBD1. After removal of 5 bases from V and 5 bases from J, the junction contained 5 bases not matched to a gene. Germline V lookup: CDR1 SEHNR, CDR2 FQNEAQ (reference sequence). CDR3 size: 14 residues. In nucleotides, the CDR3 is TGTGCCAGCAGCATTACAGGGGGTGATCAGCCCCAGCATTTT. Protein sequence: CASSITGGDQPQHF. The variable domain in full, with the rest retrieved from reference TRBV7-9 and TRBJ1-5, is DTGVSQNPRHKITKRGQNVTFRCDPISEHNRLYWYRQTLGQGPEFLTYFQNEAQLEKSRLLSDRFSAERPKGSFSTLEIQRTEQGDSAMYLCASSITGGDQPQHFGDGTRLSIL.

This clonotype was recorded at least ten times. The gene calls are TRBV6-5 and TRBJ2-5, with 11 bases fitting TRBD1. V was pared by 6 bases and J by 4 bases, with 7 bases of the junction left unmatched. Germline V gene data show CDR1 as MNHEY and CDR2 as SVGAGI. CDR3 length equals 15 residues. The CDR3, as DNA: TGTGCCAGCAGCCCTGGACAGGGGGCGGGAGAGACCCAGTACTTC. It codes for CASSPGQGAGETQYF.

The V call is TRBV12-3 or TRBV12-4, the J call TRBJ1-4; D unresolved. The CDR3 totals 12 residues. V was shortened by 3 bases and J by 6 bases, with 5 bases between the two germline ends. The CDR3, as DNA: TGTGCCAGCAGTTTTTGTTATGAAAAACTGTTTTTT. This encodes CASSFCYEKLFF.

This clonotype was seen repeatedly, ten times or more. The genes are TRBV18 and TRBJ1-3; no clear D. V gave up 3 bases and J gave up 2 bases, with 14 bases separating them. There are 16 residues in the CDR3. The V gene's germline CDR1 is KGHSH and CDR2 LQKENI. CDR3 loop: CASSPISNFPGNTIYF. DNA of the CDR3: TGTGCCAGCTCACCGATCAGCAACTTCCCTGGAAACACCATATATTTT.

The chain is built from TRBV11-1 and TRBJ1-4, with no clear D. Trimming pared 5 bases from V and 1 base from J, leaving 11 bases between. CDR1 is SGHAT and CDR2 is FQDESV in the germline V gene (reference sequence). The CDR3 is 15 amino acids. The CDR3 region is CASSHARGTNEKLFF. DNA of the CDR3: TGTGCCAGCAGCCACGCCCGGGGAACTAATGAAAAACTGTTTTTT. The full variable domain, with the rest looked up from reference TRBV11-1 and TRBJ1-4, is EAEVAQSPRYKITEKSQAVAFWCDPISGHATLYWYRQILGQGPELLVQFQDESVVDDSQLPKDRFSAERLKGVDSTLKIQPAELGDSAMYLCASSHARGTNEKLFFGSGTQLSVL.

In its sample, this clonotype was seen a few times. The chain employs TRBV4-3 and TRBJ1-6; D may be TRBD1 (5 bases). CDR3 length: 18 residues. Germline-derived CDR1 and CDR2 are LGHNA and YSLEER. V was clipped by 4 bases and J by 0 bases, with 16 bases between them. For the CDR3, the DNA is TGCGCCAGCAGCCCTAGCGGGGGACCTAGCTCCTATAATTCACCCCTCCACTTT. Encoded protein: CASSPSGGPSSYNSPLHF.

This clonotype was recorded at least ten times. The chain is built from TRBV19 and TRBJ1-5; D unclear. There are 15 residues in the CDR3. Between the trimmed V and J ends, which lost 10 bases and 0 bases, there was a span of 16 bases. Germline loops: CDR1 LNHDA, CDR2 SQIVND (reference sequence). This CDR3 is CATLSRQNSNQPQHF. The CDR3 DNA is TGTGCCACCCTAAGTAGGCAGAATAGCAATCAGCCCCAGCATTTT.

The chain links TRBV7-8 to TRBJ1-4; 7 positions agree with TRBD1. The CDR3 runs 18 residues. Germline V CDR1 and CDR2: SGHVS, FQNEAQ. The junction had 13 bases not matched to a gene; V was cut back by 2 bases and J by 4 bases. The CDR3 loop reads CASSLRIAPTGLNEKLFF. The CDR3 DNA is TGTGCCAGCAGCTTAAGGATTGCCCCGACAGGGCTTAATGAAAAACTGTTTTTT.